These 30 T cell receptor beta chains originate from one sample sequenced in a study of Ad26.COV2.S vaccination and SARS-CoV-2 variants. Regarding treatment: roughly 18 received Ad26.COV2.S at low or high dose, single or two shots; roughly 5 received placebo; per-sample allocation not given. On day 63 after the first injection, vaccine and placebo recipients gave samples. TCRdb's copy holds only in-frame clones and misses some; the assay was immunoSEQ multiplex PCR. Altogether roughly 680,000 clones are present, 89% being singletons, with the ten largest covering over 1.3%. Sequenced here: peripheral blood, sampled in a trial of Ad26.COV2.S vaccine versus placebo. Source of these receptors: a person aged 18-65 years who received the Ad26.COV2.S COVID-19 vaccine or a placebo.

V is TRBV4-2 and J is TRBJ1-6; D is ambiguous. The V end was cut by 0 bases, the J end by 6 bases, with 9 bases between. The CDR3 is 15 amino acids. Germline V gives CDR1 LGHNA, CDR2 YNFKEQ. The CDR3 is CASSQERQFNSPLHF. CDR3 DNA: TGTGCCAGCAGCCAAGAAAGGCAATTTAATTCACCCCTCCACTTT.

V gene TRBV29-1 combines with J gene TRBJ2-3; 14 bases are shared with TRBD2. The germline V gene encodes CDR1 SQVTM and CDR2 ANQGSEA. The CDR3 contains 14 residues. J lost 5 bases, V lost 7 bases, and 5 bases had no gene match. CDR3 nucleotides: TGCAGCGCCCGGGGGACTAGCGGGGGAGATACGCAGTATTTT. Its protein is CSARGTSGGDTQYF.

The rearrangement links TRBV6-5 to TRBJ2-7; 9 bases agree with TRBD1. The CDR3 has 13 amino acids. Germline V gene lookup returns CDR1 MNHEY and CDR2 SVGAGI. The ends lost 6 bases at V and 7 bases at J; junction bases unmatched: 7. The CDR3 bases are TGTGCCAGCAGGCAGGGACAGGGTTGGGAGCAGTACTTC. Translation gives CASRQGQGWEQYF.

The chain couples TRBV6-2 or TRBV6-3 to TRBJ1-4; D uncertain. Germline V gene data show CDR1 as MNHEY and CDR2 as SVGEGT. CDR3 length: 14 residues. The V and J ends lost 2 bases and 7 bases respectively, with 11 bases between them. In DNA, the CDR3 is TGTGCCAGCAGTTACGGAGACGCCGCTGAAAAACTGTTTTTT. This translates into CASSYGDAAEKLFF.

This clone was seen just once. The chain employs TRBV7-2 and TRBJ2-1, with D unresolved. The V gene lost 2 bases and the J gene lost 0 bases, with 11 bases spanning the gap. There are 16 residues in the CDR3. CDR1 SGHTA and CDR2 FQGNSA come from the germline V gene. The CDR3 region is CASSLYPLSSYNEQFF. The CDR3 DNA reads TGTGCCAGCAGCTTATATCCTCTTAGCTCCTACAATGAGCAGTTCTTC.

The chain links TRBV27 to TRBJ1-2; 11 bases agree with TRBD1. J was trimmed by 4 bases and V by 2 bases; bases with no gene match: 9. This CDR3 contains 17 residues. The germline CDR1 and CDR2 sequences are MNHEY and SMNVEV (reference sequence). The CDR3 bases are TGTGCCAGCAGTTTAGCCGCCCCAGGGACAGGGGGCTATGGCTACACCTTC. It translates to CASSLAAPGTGGYGYTF.

Concerning this clone: This may stem from a read error, because a much larger clone lies one nucleotide away. This sample includes further DNA sequences coding for the same CDR3. This chain links TRBV3-1 (or the pseudogene TRBV3-2) with TRBJ1-1; D ambiguous. V lost 3 bases, J lost 3 bases, and 5 bases lay in between. The CDR3 is 12 amino acids. Germline V CDR1 and CDR2: LGHDT, YNNKEL (reference sequence). As DNA, the CDR3 is TGTGCCAGCAGCCAGGGTGACACTGAAGCTTTCTTT. Protein: CASSQGDTEAFF.

The chain employs TRBV24-1 and TRBJ1-2, with TRBD1 as a possible D gene (6 bases). The CDR3 length is 14 residues. Looked up from germline, CDR1 is KGHDR and CDR2 is SFDVKD. The V end was cut by 3 bases, the J end by 4 bases, with 11 bases between. CDR3 in DNA: TGTGCCACCAGTGATGCGGACAGTGGCTATGGCTACACCTTC. It yields the protein CATSDADSGYGYTF.

The sample holds a few counts of this clone. The CDR3 DNA sequence: TGTGCCAGCAGCCAAGATGGGGGGAACTATGGCTACACCTTC. The encoded protein is CASSQDGGNYGYTF. The V gene is TRBV3-1 (or the pseudogene TRBV3-2), the J gene TRBJ1-2; TRBD1 is a possible D gene (5 bases). The CDR3 runs 14 residues. The V gene's germline CDR1 is LGHDT and CDR2 YNNKEL (reference sequence). The germline V and J ends were trimmed by 0 bases and 2 bases, with 7 bases remaining between them.

The rearrangement uses TRBV18 and TRBJ2-2; 8 bases are a match to TRBD2. From germline, CDR1 is KGHSH and CDR2 LQKENI. CDR3 length: 13 residues. Trimming removed 5 bases from V and 8 bases from J; junction bases left unmatched: 4. CDR3 in DNA: TGTGCCAGCTCAGAGCGGGAGAATGGGGAGCTGTTTTTT. Its protein is CASSERENGELFF.

The chain is built from TRBV5-5 and TRBJ2-7, with D uncertain. Deletions cut 0 bases from V and 3 bases from J, with 13 bases between. The CDR3 loop spans 15 amino acids. CDR1 and CDR2 from the germline V gene are SGHKS and YYEKEE (reference sequence). CDR3 nucleotide sequence: TGTGCCAGCAGCTTGGGACCGCTAGAGGTCTACGAGCAGTACTTC. It translates to CASSLGPLEVYEQYF.

The chain has TRBV5-1 and TRBJ1-4; D possibly corresponds to TRBD1 (5 bases). The CDR3 is 13 residues long. Germline V lookup: CDR1 SGHRS, CDR2 YFSETQ. The germline V and J ends were trimmed by 1 base and 8 bases, with 9 bases remaining between them. CDR3 nucleotides: TGCGCCAGCAGCTTGAGAGGGGACGAAAAACTGTTTTTT. Amino acid sequence: CASSLRGDEKLFF.

This clone was found a few times. V usage is TRBV24-1 and J usage is TRBJ1-2; TRBD1 matches 7 bases. Losses at the gene ends were 4 bases for V and 8 bases for J; bases not matched to a gene: 6. The CDR3 consists of 13 residues. Germline V lookup: CDR1 KGHDR, CDR2 SFDVKD. The CDR3 sequence is CATSDDRATGYTF. The CDR3 bases are TGTGCCACCAGTGACGACAGGGCTACAGGCTACACCTTC.

The chain employs TRBV6-1 and TRBJ2-5; tentatively, D is TRBD1 (5 bases). V dropped 1 base and J dropped 2 bases, with 8 bases sitting between them. The germline gives CDR1 MNHNS, CDR2 SASEGT. The CDR3 runs 14 residues. For the CDR3, the DNA is TGTGCCAGCAGTGAAGGGAACAGGCAAGAGACCCAGTACTTC. This translates into CASSEGNRQETQYF.

This clone was recorded once. The V gene is TRBV7-2, the J gene TRBJ2-7; the match to TRBD2 covers 9 bases. The CDR3 is made up of 18 amino acids. Per germline, CDR1 SGHTA and CDR2 FQGNSA. Trimming took 1 base from V and 6 from J; bases not matched to a gene: 16. The CDR3 reads CASSLGASGTTRRGEQYF. The CDR3 DNA reads TGTGCCAGCAGCTTAGGGGCTAGCGGGACGACTCGGCGGGGCGAGCAGTACTTC.

The rearrangement joins TRBV11-2 to TRBJ2-7; no definite D call. Germline CDR1 and CDR2: SGHAT and FQNNGV. The length of the CDR3 is 13 residues. Trimming stripped 3 bases from V and 0 bases from J, with 6 bases between. CDR3: CASSFSSSYEQYF. The CDR3 DNA reads TGTGCCAGCAGCTTCAGTAGCTCCTACGAGCAGTACTTC.

V is TRBV4-3 and J is TRBJ1-2, with D unresolved. Deletions cut 0 bases from V and 8 bases from J, with 13 bases between. Looked up from germline, CDR1 is LGHNA and CDR2 is YSLEER. The CDR3 runs to 14 residues. CDR3 sequence (DNA): TGCGCCAGCAGCCAAGACCTAGAATGGAGGGGCTACACCTTC. It codes for CASSQDLEWRGYTF.

V usage is TRBV30 and J usage is TRBJ1-2; no clear D. Trimming took off 1 base at V and 7 bases at J, with 19 bases between the two ends. Germline CDR1 and CDR2: GTSNPN and SVGIG (reference sequence). The CDR3 loop spans 15 amino acids. The CDR3 is CAWSASNDPMGGYTF. The CDR3 DNA sequence: TGTGCCTGGAGTGCCTCCAACGACCCGATGGGTGGCTACACCTTC.

The chain couples TRBV27 to TRBJ1-2, with D possibly being TRBD1 (5 bases). This CDR3 is 14 amino acids long. The germline V and J ends were trimmed by 6 bases and 2 bases, with 13 bases remaining between them. Germline V CDR1 and CDR2: MNHEY, SMNVEV (reference sequence). In DNA form, the CDR3 reads TGTGCCAGCAGAAAGGGGCAGATCAACTATGGCTACACCTTC. Amino acid sequence: CASRKGQINYGYTF.

This clone has only one observation. This rearrangement joins TRBV11-2 to TRBJ2-5; 7 nucleotides align to TRBD1. The CDR3 is made up of 15 amino acids. Losses at the gene ends were 1 base for V and 5 bases for J; bases not matched to a gene: 7. Looked up from germline, CDR1 is SGHAT and CDR2 is FQNNGV. The CDR3 protein is CASSLGDRFTETQYF. The CDR3 DNA follows: TGTGCCAGCAGCTTAGGGGACAGATTTACGGAGACCCAGTACTTC.

The CDR3 region is CASSYAAGTPGELFF. The DNA for the CDR3 is TGCGCCAGCAGCTACGCGGCGGGGACGCCCGGGGAGCTGTTTTTT. The chain couples TRBV4-3 to TRBJ2-2; possible D gene TRBD2, 6 bases. The CDR3 is 15 residues long. Germline lookup yields CDR1 LGHNA and CDR2 YSLEER. V was trimmed by 5 bases and J by 6 bases, leaving 16 bases between them.

The chain combines TRBV19 with TRBJ1-2, with unresolved D. The CDR3 has 14 amino acids. The V and J ends lost 6 bases and 8 bases respectively, with 19 bases between them. CDR1 and CDR2 from the germline V gene are LNHDA and SQIVND (reference sequence). Here the CDR3 reads CASSPATNAYGYTF. CDR3 coding DNA: TGTGCCAGTAGCCCTGCGACAAATGCCTACGGCTACACCTTC.

The chain combines TRBV12-5 with TRBJ2-3, with 9 positions matching TRBD1. Germline values: CDR1 LGHNT, CDR2 FRNRAP. With V trimmed by 4 bases and J by 1 base, 3 bases remained unmatched. The CDR3 is 15 amino acids. The CDR3 here is CASGYRGLGTDTQYF. The CDR3 nucleotides read TGTGCTAGTGGTTACAGGGGGCTGGGCACAGATACGCAGTATTTT.

This chain links TRBV10-3 with TRBJ1-3; tentative D call: TRBD1 (5 bases). This CDR3 region has 13 residues. Germline CDR1 reads ENHRY; CDR2 reads SYGVKD. V lost 6 bases, J lost 2 bases, and 8 bases lay in between. This CDR3 is CAIRGGAGNTIYF. CDR3 DNA sequence: TGTGCCATCAGGGGGGGGGCTGGAAACACCATATATTTT.

The V and J genes are TRBV5-1 and TRBJ1-6; D is unresolved. V lost 3 bases and J 4 bases, leaving 11 bases between the germline ends. The germline V gene has CDR1 SGHRS and CDR2 YFSETQ. The CDR3 is 15 residues long. CDR3 coding DNA: TGCGCCAGCAGCTGGCAGCAAGGTTATAATTCACCCCTCCACTTT. It specifies CASSWQQGYNSPLHF.

Notes on this clone: Distinct nucleotide sequences in the sample also encode this CDR3. The rearrangement uses TRBV7-9 and TRBJ2-7; D is perhaps TRBD1 or TRBD2 (5 bases each). Germline CDR1 and CDR2: SEHNR and FQNEAQ (reference sequence). The CDR3 has 15 residues. V lost 5 bases, J lost 2 bases, and 16 bases lay in between. For the CDR3, the DNA is TGTGCCAGCAGCCATGCCCAGGGAGAAGCCTACGAGCAGTACTTC. Translated, it gives CASSHAQGEAYEQYF. Based on the CDR3 plus reference TRBV7-9 and TRBJ2-7, the full variable domain is DTGVSQNPRHKITKRGQNVTFRCDPISEHNRLYWYRQTLGQGPEFLTYFQNEAQLEKSRLLSDRFSAERPKGSFSTLEIQRTEQGDSAMYLCASSHAQGEAYEQYFGPGTRLTVT.

V and J are TRBV14 and TRBJ1-1; D is uncertain. In germline, CDR1 is SGHDN, CDR2 FVKESK. This CDR3 region has 14 residues. The ends were cut back, 2 bases at V and 2 bases at J, with 9 bases in the middle. The CDR3 sequence: CASSQNSGNTEAFF. In DNA form, the CDR3 reads TGTGCCAGCAGCCAAAATTCCGGTAACACTGAAGCTTTCTTT. The whole variable domain, remainder taken from reference TRBV14 and TRBJ1-1, is EAGVTQFPSHSVIEKGQTVTLRCDPISGHDNLYWYRRVMGKEIKFLLHFVKESKQDESGMPNNRFLAERTGGTYSTLKVQPAELEDSGVYFCASSQNSGNTEAFFGQGTRLTVV.

This chain links TRBV24-1 with TRBJ2-1, with 7 bases fitting TRBD1. Germline CDR1 is KGHDR and CDR2 is SFDVKD. CDR3 size: 15 residues. Unmatched junction bases numbered 6, after V lost 5 bases and J lost 3 bases. The CDR3: CATSADRALYNEQFF. The CDR3 region has the DNA TGTGCCACCAGTGCTGACAGGGCACTCTACAATGAGCAGTTCTTC.

V gene TRBV10-3 combines with J gene TRBJ2-3; 9 bases are a match to TRBD2. CDR3 length equals 15 residues. The V segment lost 6 bases and the J segment 3 bases; nucleotides outside the gene matches: 7. CDR1 is ENHRY, CDR2 SYGVKD, per germline. The CDR3 sequence is CAIRDGTSRTDTQYF. The CDR3 DNA sequence: TGTGCCATCAGAGATGGGACTAGCAGGACAGATACGCAGTATTTT.

The CDR3 DNA reads as TGTGCCAGCAGCCGCTATGGTTACGAGCAGTACTTC. This gives the protein CASSRYGYEQYF. V gene TRBV7-2 combines with J gene TRBJ2-7, with D unclear. V was pared by 5 bases and J by 4 bases, with 9 bases between. CDR1 and CDR2 (germline): SGHTA, FQGNSA. The CDR3 loop spans 12 amino acids. The full variable domain, completed using reference TRBV7-2 and TRBJ2-7, is GAGVSQSPSNKVTEKGKDVELRCDPISGHTALYWYRQSLGQGLEFLIYFQGNSAPDKSGLPSDRFSAERTGGSVSTLTIQRTQQEDSAVYLCASSRYGYEQYFGPGTRLTVT.